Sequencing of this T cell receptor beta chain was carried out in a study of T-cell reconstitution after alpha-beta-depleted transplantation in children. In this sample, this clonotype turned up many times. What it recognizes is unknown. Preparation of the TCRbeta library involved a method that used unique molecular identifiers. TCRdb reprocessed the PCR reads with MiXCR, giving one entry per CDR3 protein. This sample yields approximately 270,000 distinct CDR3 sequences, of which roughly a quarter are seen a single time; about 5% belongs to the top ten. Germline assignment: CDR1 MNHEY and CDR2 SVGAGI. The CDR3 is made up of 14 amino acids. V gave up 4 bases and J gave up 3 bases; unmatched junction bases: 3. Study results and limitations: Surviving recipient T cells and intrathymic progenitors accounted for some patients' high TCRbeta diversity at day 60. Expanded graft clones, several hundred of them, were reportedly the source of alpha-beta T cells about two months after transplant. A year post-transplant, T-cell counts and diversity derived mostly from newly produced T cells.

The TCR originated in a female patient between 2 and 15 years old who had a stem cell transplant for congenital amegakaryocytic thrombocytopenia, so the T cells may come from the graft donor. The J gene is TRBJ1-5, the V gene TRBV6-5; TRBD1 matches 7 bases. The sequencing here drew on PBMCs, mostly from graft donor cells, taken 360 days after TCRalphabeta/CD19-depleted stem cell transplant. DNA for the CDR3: TGTGCCAGCAGTTCAGGGGGGTTCAATCAGCCCCAGCATTTT. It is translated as CASSSGGFNQPQHF.